What follows are 32 T cell receptor beta chains derived from one specimen sequenced in a study of T cells in Graves' hyperthyroidism and ophthalmopathy. Amplified TCR beta CDR3 regions came from RNA transcripts. With the HTBI primer set, the TCR CDR3 went through a first round of RT-PCR. TCRdb re-analysed the multiplex PCR reads in MiXCR, keeping a single row per CDR3 protein. The sample lists some 500,000 distinct CDR3 sequences; approximately 25% were seen once. The sample comprised blood. The receptors here all came from a woman in her thirties with Graves' ophthalmopathy.

This clonotype showed up many times. The CDR3 nucleotides read TGTGCCAGCAGCGTAGGATTTGGGGCAGTGGAGGATCAGCCCCAGCATTTT. Amino acids: CASSVGFGAVEDQPQHF. The V and J genes are TRBV11-2 and TRBJ1-5; perhaps TRBD1 as D (5 bases). Trimming took 5 bases from V and 5 from J, leaving 22 bases between them. Germline CDR1 and CDR2: SGHAT and FQNNGV. There are 17 residues in the CDR3.

A few counts support this clonotype. The chain joins TRBV10-1 to TRBJ2-7; 7 bases agree with TRBD1. The CDR3 totals 14 residues. V was pared by 3 bases and J by 4 bases, with 6 bases of the junction left unmatched. Per germline, CDR1 WNHNN and CDR2 SYGVQD (reference sequence). CDR3 sequence (DNA): TGCGCCAGCAGTGATTCCCAGGGGGATTACGAGCAGTACTTC. This codes for CASSDSQGDYEQYF.

This clonotype was seen ten or more times. The V call is TRBV10-3, the J call TRBJ1-2; possibly TRBD1 for D (5 bases). The germline gives CDR1 ENHRY, CDR2 SYGVKD. The CDR3 runs to 14 residues. V lost 5 bases and J 7 bases, leaving 17 bases between the germline ends. CDR3 protein: CAISPLEAGFGYTF. Written as DNA, the CDR3 is TGTGCCATCAGTCCCCTCGAGGCAGGGTTTGGCTACACCTTC.

This chain joins TRBV7-2 and TRBJ1-5; no definite D call. V shed 4 bases and J shed 0 bases, with 10 bases lying between them. CDR3 length: 15 residues. Germline V gives CDR1 SGHTA, CDR2 FQGNSA. The CDR3 nucleotides are TGTGCCAGCAGCTCACGTTGGGGTAGCAATCAGCCCCAGCATTTT. It is translated as CASSSRWGSNQPQHF.

This clonotype was recorded at least ten times. This rearrangement joins TRBV4-1 to TRBJ2-5; no clear D. The length of the CDR3 is 16 residues. Trimming shortened V by 2 bases and J by 0 bases, and 13 bases separated the two germline ends. Looked up from germline, CDR1 is MGHRA and CDR2 is YSYEKL. The CDR3 sequence: CASSQTDWTYQETQYF. The CDR3 region has the DNA TGCGCCAGCAGCCAAACAGACTGGACCTACCAAGAGACCCAGTACTTC.

This clonotype was observed a handful of times. The chain recombines TRBV14 with TRBJ1-1; D call uncertain. The CDR3 runs 17 residues. The V gene lost 0 bases and the J gene lost 4 bases, with 18 bases spanning the gap. CDR1 is SGHDN, CDR2 FVKESK, per germline. CDR3 nucleotide sequence: TGTGCCAGCAGCCAAGATCCAGGCTTTTGGGGTGTCACTGAAGCTTTCTTT. Amino acids: CASSQDPGFWGVTEAFF.

This clonotype was counted only a few times. A clone one base away is much larger, so this may be a read error. This chain links TRBV11-3 with TRBJ2-7, with 9 bases aligning to TRBD1. Looked up from germline, CDR1 is SGHNT and CDR2 is YENEEA. CDR3 length: 14 residues. The CDR3 protein is CVSSSTDRGGEQYF. CDR3 bases: TGTGTCAGCAGCTCAACGGACAGGGGAGGAGAGCAGTACTTC.

On this clonotype itself: A much larger clone is a single base away; this may be a read error. V gene TRBV28 combines with J gene TRBJ2-5; 9 bases match TRBD1. Germline CDR1 is MDHEN and CDR2 is SYDVKM. There are 14 residues in the CDR3. In nucleotides, the CDR3 is TGTGCCAGCAGCAGTACAGGGGGCGGTGAGACCAAGTACTTC. The encoded protein is CASSSTGGGETKYF.

This chain connects TRBV27 to TRBJ2-5; D remains ambiguous. Trimming left V 4 bases short and J 3 bases short, with 15 bases between. The CDR3 is made up of 15 amino acids. Germline lookup yields CDR1 MNHEY and CDR2 SMNVEV (reference sequence). The CDR3 region is CASSSRPTPKETQYF. The CDR3 region has the DNA TGTGCCAGCAGTTCAAGACCGACTCCGAAAGAGACCCAGTACTTC.

This clonotype was seen many times. This rearrangement joins TRBV29-1 to TRBJ1-1, with 9 bases that match TRBD1. Germline-derived CDR1 and CDR2 are SQVTM and ANQGSEA. V was pared by 6 bases and J by 4 bases, with 9 bases of the junction left unmatched. The CDR3 length is 14 residues. Here the CDR3 reads CSVTQQGAGTEAFF. The DNA of the CDR3 is TGCAGCGTAACCCAACAGGGGGCGGGCACTGAAGCTTTCTTT. Filled out from reference TRBV29-1 and TRBJ1-1, the complete variable domain reads SAVISQKPSRDICQRGTSLTIQCQVDSQVTMMFWYRQQPGQSLTLIATANQGSEATYESGFVIDKFPISRPNLTFSTLTVSNMSPEDSSIYLCSVTQQGAGTEAFFGQGTRLTVV.

The rearrangement joins TRBV6-5 to TRBJ2-7, with D hard to call. Trimming pared 0 bases from V and 6 bases from J, leaving 9 bases between. The CDR3 loop spans 13 amino acids. The germline V gene encodes CDR1 MNHEY and CDR2 SVGAGI. The CDR3 DNA is TGTGCCAGCAGTTACTCGTTACGGGCCGAGCAGTACTTC. This gives the protein CASSYSLRAEQYF.

This clonotype showed up just a few times. The chain couples TRBV6-5 to TRBJ2-7, with 7 bases that match TRBD2. The V and J ends lost 3 bases and 4 bases, in that order; junction bases with no gene match: 9. The length of the CDR3 is 15 residues. Germline V gene sequence: CDR1 MNHEY, CDR2 SVGAGI. The CDR3 bases are TGTGCCAGCAGTTATTCTGGCGGGAGAGAATACGAGCAGTACTTC. Residues: CASSYSGGREYEQYF.

This clonotype appeared once. V gene TRBV20-1 combines with J gene TRBJ2-5, with D tentatively TRBD2 (6 bases). The CDR3 covers 14 residues. Germline V gene data show CDR1 as DFQATT and CDR2 as SNEGSKA (reference sequence). Trimming took off 3 bases at V and 7 bases at J, with 18 bases between the two ends. The CDR3 DNA follows: TGCAGTGCTAGCCCCCCGGCGGGGAACGGGACCCAGTACTTC. Translation gives CSASPPAGNGTQYF.

Many counts were recorded for this clonotype. The rearrangement links TRBV29-1 to TRBJ1-2; D is unclear. Trimming removed 4 bases at V and 0 bases at J, with 9 bases between. Germline CDR1 and CDR2: SQVTM and ANQGSEA. The CDR3 sequence is 13 residues long. The CDR3 reads CSVVRQTNYGYTF. The CDR3 DNA follows: TGCAGCGTTGTCAGGCAGACTAACTATGGCTACACCTTC.

This clonotype was seen many times. The rearrangement joins TRBV7-6 to TRBJ1-5, with 8 bases identical to TRBD1. Germline loops: CDR1 SGHVS, CDR2 FNYEAQ. Trimming at V came to 5 bases and at J to 1 base, leaving 10 bases not matched to a gene. The CDR3 sequence is 17 residues long. The CDR3 DNA sequence: TGTGCCAGCAGCCCTGACTGGCAGGGGGCCAGCAATCAGCCCCAGCATTTT. It is translated as CASSPDWQGASNQPQHF.

With respect to this clonotype: One end of the junction varies from germline; a read error may be responsible. The V and J genes are TRBV7-9 and TRBJ2-2, with unresolved D. Germline lookup yields CDR1 SEHNR and CDR2 FQNEAQ (reference sequence). This CDR3 is 14 amino acids long. The DNA of the CDR3 is TGTGCCAGCAGCCCAGGATTATTCACCGGTGAGCTGTTGTTT. Residues: CASSPGLFTGELLF. Variable domain in full (rest from reference TRBV7-9 and TRBJ2-2): DTGVSQNPRHKITKRGQNVTFRCDPISEHNRLYWYRQTLGQGPEFLTYFQNEAQLEKSRLLSDRFSAERPKGSFSTLEIQRTEQGDSAMYLCASSPGLFTGELLFGEGSRLTVL.

This rearrangement joins TRBV18 to TRBJ2-7; 9 nucleotides agree with TRBD1. The CDR3 extends over 14 amino acids. In germline, CDR1 is KGHSH, CDR2 LQKENI. Trimming took 3 bases from V and 5 from J; bases not matched to a gene: 5. The CDR3 DNA is TGTGCCAGCTCACCCGGGACAGGGAGGGACGAGCAGTACTTC. It codes for CASSPGTGRDEQYF.

This clonotype was seen ten or more times. V is TRBV12-3 or TRBV12-4 and J is TRBJ2-7; 7 bases map to TRBD1. V dropped 1 base and J dropped 3; count of bases not matched to a gene: 6. The CDR3 totals 15 residues. CDR3 coding DNA: TGTGCCAGCAGTTTAGGGGGACAGCTCTTCTACGAGCAGTACTTC. Encoded protein: CASSLGGQLFYEQYF.

This clonotype was observed many times. The chain is built from TRBV12-3 or TRBV12-4 and TRBJ1-2; D call uncertain. Between the trimmed V and J ends, which lost 5 bases and 4 bases, there was a span of 17 bases. The CDR3 is 15 residues long. This chain's CDR3 is CASSHTRLTGYGYTF. DNA for the CDR3: TGTGCCAGCAGTCACACCCGACTGACGGGCTATGGCTACACCTTC.

In this sample, this clonotype turned up many times. This chain uses TRBV25-1 with TRBJ2-7, with TRBD1 matching 7 bases. The V and J ends lost 6 bases and 2 bases, in that order; junction bases with no gene match: 7. This CDR3 is built from 14 residues. Germline CDR1 reads MGHDK; CDR2 reads SYGVNS. The CDR3 protein is CASSFQGVTYEQYF. The CDR3 DNA sequence: TGTGCCAGCAGCTTTCAGGGGGTCACCTACGAGCAGTACTTC.

Ten or more counts support this clonotype. The V gene is TRBV27, the J gene TRBJ2-5; D is unresolved. V was shortened by 4 bases and J by 4 bases, with 10 bases between the two germline ends. CDR1 and CDR2 (germline): MNHEY, SMNVEV (reference sequence). CDR3 size: 13 residues. The CDR3 reads CASSWAGPETQYF. The CDR3 coding sequence is TGTGCCAGCAGTTGGGCAGGCCCAGAGACCCAGTACTTC.

In its sample, this clonotype was seen many times. The V gene is TRBV18, the J gene TRBJ1-2; 8 bases line up with TRBD1. CDR1 is KGHSH and CDR2 is LQKENI in the germline V gene. V trimming: 3 bases; J trimming: 4 bases; junction bases outside the gene matches: 4. This CDR3 comprises 14 residues. The CDR3 region is CASSPDRDGYGYTF. As DNA, the CDR3 is TGTGCCAGCTCACCGGACAGGGATGGCTATGGCTACACCTTC.

This clonotype has more than one count but fewer than ten. This rearrangement joins TRBV20-1 to TRBJ1-1; perhaps TRBD1 as D (5 bases). The CDR3 is 14 residues long. V was trimmed by 1 base and J by 1 base, leaving 10 bases between them. Looked up from germline, CDR1 is DFQATT and CDR2 is SNEGSKA (reference sequence). The CDR3 region is CSARVKDTNTEAFF. As DNA, the CDR3 is TGCAGTGCTAGAGTCAAGGACACGAACACTGAAGCTTTCTTT.

At least ten counts were recorded for this clonotype. This chain joins TRBV28 and TRBJ1-1, with 7 bases that match TRBD1. Germline V gene lookup returns CDR1 MDHEN and CDR2 SYDVKM. CDR3 length equals 14 residues. The trim removed 10 bases at V and 0 bases at J, leaving 8 bases unmatched. CDR3 protein: CANWTGPLNTEAFF. CDR3 sequence (DNA): TGTGCCAACTGGACAGGACCTTTGAACACTGAAGCTTTCTTT.

This clonotype appeared many times. The CDR3 sequence is CSVAGGAYYGYTF. CDR3 sequence (DNA): TGCAGCGTCGCCGGGGGGGCGTACTATGGCTACACCTTC. This sequence joins TRBV29-1 and TRBJ1-2, with a weak D call TRBD1 (6 bases). Trimming removed 6 bases at V and 3 bases at J, with 14 bases between. CDR1 and CDR2 (germline): SQVTM, ANQGSEA. The CDR3 contains 13 residues.

Many counts were recorded for this clonotype. This chain joins TRBV7-9 and TRBJ2-7; 8 bases align to TRBD1. The CDR3 runs 14 residues. CDR1 SEHNR and CDR2 FQNEAQ come from the germline V gene (reference sequence). V shed 1 base and J 2 bases; nucleotides not matched to a gene: 1. CDR3 amino acids: CASSLGGQAYEQYF. CDR3 nucleotide sequence: TGTGCCAGCAGCTTAGGGGGACAGGCCTACGAGCAGTACTTC.

J is TRBJ2-5 and V is TRBV29-1; D is possibly TRBD1 (6 bases). V was trimmed by 7 bases and J by 1 base, leaving 13 bases between them. Germline V lookup: CDR1 SQVTM, CDR2 ANQGSEA. This CDR3 comprises 13 residues. The CDR3 bases are TGCAGCGCCCAACAGGGATCCCAAGAGACCCAGTACTTC. Its translation is CSAQQGSQETQYF.

This clonotype has at least ten counts. The CDR3 protein is CASRGLSYGYTF. The DNA for the CDR3 is TGTGCCAGCCGGGGGCTCTCCTATGGCTACACCTTC. This chain uses TRBV11-2 with TRBJ1-2; D is perhaps TRBD1 (6 bases). This CDR3 spans 12 amino acids. The germline CDR1 and CDR2 sequences are SGHAT and FQNNGV. Trimming removed 8 bases from V and 4 bases from J, with 11 bases in between.

This clonotype was recorded only once. The CDR3 spells CASSDPTDSENTEAFF. The CDR3 DNA is TGTGCCAGCAGCGATCCTACGGACAGTGAAAACACTGAAGCTTTCTTT. This chain joins TRBV9 and TRBJ1-1; D possibly corresponds to TRBD1 (6 bases). V was shortened by 3 bases and J by 2 bases, with 17 bases between the two germline ends. CDR1 is SGDLS and CDR2 is YYNGEE in the germline V gene. CDR3 length: 16 amino acids. Variable domain in full (rest from reference TRBV9 and TRBJ1-1): DSGVTQTPKHLITATGQRVTLRCSPRSGDLSVYWYQQSLDQGLQFLIQYYNGEERAKGNILERFSAQQFPDLHSELNLSSLELGDSALYFCASSDPTDSENTEAFFGQGTRLTVV.

This clonotype was counted at least ten times. The V gene is TRBV7-8, the J gene TRBJ1-1, with D hard to call. The V end was cut by 2 bases, the J end by 5 bases, with 18 bases between. Germline-derived CDR1 and CDR2 are SGHVS and FQNEAQ. CDR3 size: 16 residues. CDR3 nucleotide sequence: TGTGCCAGCAGCTTAAACGTAGGACGGGGAGGGACTGAAGCTTTCTTT. Protein sequence: CASSLNVGRGGTEAFF.

This clonotype was observed at least ten times. The rearrangement uses TRBV12-3 or TRBV12-4 and TRBJ1-1, with D perhaps TRBD1 (6 bases). Between the trimmed V and J ends, which lost 3 bases and 1 base, there was a span of 9 bases. The CDR3 extends over 14 amino acids. The chain's CDR3 is CASSFGGKNTEAFF. CDR3 nucleotide sequence: TGTGCCAGCAGTTTTGGGGGCAAGAACACTGAAGCTTTCTTT.

In its sample, this clonotype was seen a few times. The chain couples TRBV11-2 to TRBJ2-7; D possibly corresponds to TRBD2 (6 bases). Germline values: CDR1 SGHAT, CDR2 FQNNGV. Trimming removed 5 bases at V and 0 bases at J, with 11 bases between. This CDR3 contains 14 residues. CDR3 in DNA: TGTGCCAGCAGCCGGGACTGGACCTCCTACGAGCAGTACTTC. Translated: CASSRDWTSYEQYF.